Each of the 21 T cell receptor beta chains below was sequenced from the same sample in a study of identical twins. TCRdb re-called the 5' RACE reads through MiXCR, storing one row per CDR3 protein. This sample carries around 1.7 million distinct CDR3 sequences, roughly 35% of them seen once, and the ten largest clones take 0.25% to 0.3%. Material: cord blood. The source is a newborn girl in good health.

The gene calls are TRBV30 and TRBJ2-6; TRBD1 is a possible D gene (5 bases). This CDR3 is 14 amino acids long. V was pared by 1 base and J by 1 base, with 5 bases between. Germline CDR1 reads GTSNPN; CDR2 reads SVGIG (reference sequence). In DNA form, the CDR3 reads TGTGCCTGGAGTGCAGGGTCTGGGGCCAACGTCCTGACTTTC. This codes for CAWSAGSGANVLTF.

The gene calls are TRBV5-1 and TRBJ2-7; 11 nucleotides line up with TRBD2. Trimming cost V 4 bases and J 7 bases; bases outside gene matches: 10. There are 15 residues in the CDR3. Germline CDR1 reads SGHRS; CDR2 reads YFSETQ. CDR3 DNA: TGCGCCAGCAGCCCGCGACTAGCGGGAATGAATGAGCAGTACTTC. It specifies CASSPRLAGMNEQYF.

Regarding this clonotype: Its ends do not fully match the called genes, so a read error is possible. V gene TRBV11-2 combines with J gene TRBJ2-1, with D perhaps being TRBD1 or TRBD2 (5 bases each). Germline CDR1 SGHAT, CDR2 FQNNGV. This CDR3 comprises 12 residues. The CDR3 is CAGRRPGTEQFF. The CDR3 DNA reads as TGTGCCGGCAGAAGGCCAGGGACTGAGCAGTTCTTC.

The V call is TRBV28, the J call TRBJ2-3, with 10 bases identical to TRBD1. The CDR3 has 11 amino acids. The germline gives CDR1 MDHEN, CDR2 SYDVKM. Unmatched junction bases numbered 7, after V lost 8 bases and J lost 14 bases. The DNA of the CDR3 is TGTGCCAGCTCGATCCGGGACAGGGGGTATTTT. It yields the protein CASSIRDRGYF.

This clonotype turned up a few times. This chain connects TRBV4-2 to TRBJ2-4, with TRBD2 matching 9 bases. The V and J ends lost 0 bases and 13 bases, in that order; junction bases with no gene match: 13. Germline CDR1 LGHNA, CDR2 YNFKEQ. The CDR3 consists of 16 residues. The CDR3 bases are TGTGCCAGCAGCCAAGATTCAGGACTAGCGTACAATGAGCAGTACTTC. Protein sequence: CASSQDSGLAYNEQYF.

The rearrangement uses TRBV5-1 and TRBJ2-5; 7 nucleotides line up with TRBD2. Germline V gene data show CDR1 as SGHRS and CDR2 as YFSETQ. This CDR3 region has 14 residues. The trim removed 4 bases at V and 4 bases at J, leaving 7 bases unmatched. Here the CDR3 DNA reads TGCGCCAGCAGCATAAACGGGGAGGGAGAGACCCAGTACTTC. Amino acid sequence: CASSINGEGETQYF. Full variable domain (missing parts from reference TRBV5-1 and TRBJ2-5): KAGVTQTPRYLIKTRGQQVTLSCSPISGHRSVSWYQQTPGQGLQFLFEYFSETQRNKGNFPGRFSGRQFSNSRSEMNVSTLELGDSALYLCASSINGEGETQYFGPGTRLLVL.

J is TRBJ1-3 and V is TRBV7-6; no clear D. The CDR3 covers 15 residues. The ends were cut back, 1 base at V and 0 bases at J, with 7 bases in the middle. CDR1 and CDR2 (germline): SGHVS, FNYEAQ. The CDR3 is CASSLGTNSGNTIYF. Here the CDR3 DNA reads TGTGCCAGCAGCTTAGGTACAAACTCTGGAAACACCATATATTTT.

This clonotype was observed a few times. This chain uses TRBV12-3 or TRBV12-4 with TRBJ2-3; D is possibly TRBD2 (5 bases). The CDR3 totals 15 residues. V dropped 6 bases and J dropped 3 bases, with 16 bases sitting between them. CDR3 sequence: CASRPIGAGTDTQYF. The CDR3 nucleotides read TGTGCCAGCAGGCCTATCGGCGCGGGTACAGATACGCAGTATTTT.

This clonotype came up a few times. The chain joins TRBV4-1 to TRBJ1-2; TRBD1 aligns across 9 bases. The germline gives CDR1 MGHRA, CDR2 YSYEKL. V dropped 7 bases and J dropped 7; count of bases not matched to a gene: 7. The CDR3 is made up of 13 amino acids. The DNA for the CDR3 is TGCGCCAGCACTAAAACGACAGGGGGTGGCTACACCTTC. It translates to CASTKTTGGGYTF.

This chain uses TRBV5-6 with TRBJ2-7; D uncertain. The CDR3 length is 16 residues. Germline V CDR1 and CDR2: SGHDT, YYEEEE. Trimming removed 1 base from V and 0 bases from J, with 14 bases in between. As DNA, the CDR3 is TGTGCCAGCAGCTTGCCCTCTCGTGGGCCCTCCTACGAGCAGTACTTC. This translates into CASSLPSRGPSYEQYF.

The rearrangement joins TRBV7-9 to TRBJ2-7; 10 bases align to TRBD1. TRBJ2-5 matches the DNA end more closely, so the J call is doubtful. CDR1 is SEHNR and CDR2 is FQNEAQ in the germline V gene (reference sequence). CDR3 length: 18 amino acids. As DNA, the CDR3 is TGTGCCAGCAGCCCGGGGGCGACAGGGGGCAGCCTGGGAGAGACCCAGTACTTC. It yields the protein CASSPGATGGSLGETQYF.

Details on this clonotype: The junction departs from the called germline gene at one end, perhaps through a read error. The V and J genes are TRBV3-1 and TRBJ1-4; D ambiguous. From germline, CDR1 is LGHDT and CDR2 YNNKEL (reference sequence). This CDR3 region has 13 residues. CDR3 protein: CASSQGNNEKLFF. The CDR3 DNA follows: TGTGCTAGCAGCCAAGGAAATAATGAAAAACTGTTTTTT. The full variable domain, in which reference TRBV3-1 and TRBJ1-4 provide the parts outside the CDR3, is DTAVSQTPKYLVTQMGNDKSIKCEQNLGHDTMYWYKQDSKKFLKIMFSYNNKELIINETVPNRFSPKSPDKAHLNLHINSLELGDSAVYFCASSQGNNEKLFFGSGTQLSVL.

The chain recombines TRBV30 with TRBJ2-7; D not resolved. The CDR3 consists of 11 residues. The ends were cut back, 4 bases at V and 0 bases at J, with 4 bases in the middle. Per the germline V gene, CDR1 is GTSNPN and CDR2 is SVGIG (reference sequence). The CDR3 sequence: CAWTNSYEQYF. CDR3 coding DNA: TGTGCCTGGACAAACTCCTACGAGCAGTACTTC.

This clonotype has more than one count but fewer than ten. An end of the junction differs from the germline gene, which may be a read error. The gene calls are TRBV7-7 and TRBJ2-1, with D tentatively TRBD1 (6 bases). Looked up from germline, CDR1 is SSHAT and CDR2 is FNYEAQ (reference sequence). The CDR3 is 16 residues long. The CDR3 here is CASSSNRVPNYNEQFF. The CDR3 DNA is TGTGCTAGCAGCTCGAACAGGGTGCCAAACTACAATGAGCAGTTCTTC.

On this clonotype: Mismatch with germline at one junction end may stem from a read error. The chain is built from TRBV12-3 or TRBV12-4 and TRBJ2-7; possibly TRBD2 for D (6 bases). This CDR3 has 15 amino acids. For the CDR3, the DNA is TGTGCCAGTTCGGCCGCGGGATCTCCGAAGTACGAGCAGCACTTC. It is translated as CASSAAGSPKYEQHF.

Many counts were recorded for this clonotype. The CDR3 coding sequence is TGCGCCAGCAGCTTGGACAGCCAAGAGACCCAGTACTTC. Amino acid sequence: CASSLDSQETQYF. V gene TRBV5-1 combines with J gene TRBJ2-5; D gene unclear. Trimming took 0 bases from V and 1 from J, leaving 4 bases between them. Germline CDR1 is SGHRS and CDR2 is YFSETQ. This CDR3 contains 13 residues.

The gene calls are TRBV4-2 and TRBJ2-5; 7 nucleotides align to TRBD2. CDR3 size: 16 residues. Germline V lookup: CDR1 LGHNA, CDR2 YNFKEQ. The J segment lost 1 base and the V segment lost 1 base, leaving 6 bases of the junction unmatched. CDR3 sequence: CASSQVTTSSQETQYF. The CDR3 DNA reads as TGTGCCAGCAGCCAAGTCACGACTAGCTCCCAAGAGACCCAGTACTTC.

The chain has TRBV12-3 or TRBV12-4 and TRBJ2-5, with D unclear. The closer fit of TRBJ2-1 to the DNA end suggests the J call may be wrong. The CDR3 has 14 amino acids. The CDR3 DNA is TGTGCCAGCAGTTTAGTGCAGGACCAAGAGACCCAGTTCTTC. Encoded protein: CASSLVQDQETQFF.

The V gene is TRBV20-1, the J gene TRBJ1-3, with a possible D match to TRBD1 (6 bases). Looked up from germline, CDR1 is DFQATT and CDR2 is SNEGSKA (reference sequence). This CDR3 region has 15 residues. Deletions cut 3 bases from V and 0 bases from J, with 12 bases between. DNA for the CDR3: TGCAGTGCTAGGTCTGACAGGATCTCTGGAAACACCATATATTTT. Protein: CSARSDRISGNTIYF.

The chain employs TRBV20-1 and TRBJ2-2; 7 positions match TRBD2. CDR3 length: 15 amino acids. The V gene end was trimmed by 0 bases and the J gene end by 5 bases; junction bases not matched to a gene: 6. CDR1 is DFQATT and CDR2 is SNEGSKA in the germline V gene (reference sequence). The chain's CDR3 is CSARDLGLGTGELFF. CDR3 nucleotides: TGCAGTGCTAGAGATCTCGGACTAGGAACCGGGGAGCTGTTTTTT.

Only a few counts were recorded for this clonotype. The chain is built from TRBV5-1 and TRBJ1-1; weak D call: TRBD1 (5 bases). This CDR3 is 14 amino acids long. Trimming took 0 bases from V and 4 from J, leaving 10 bases between them. The germline V gene has CDR1 SGHRS and CDR2 YFSETQ. In nucleotides, the CDR3 is TGCGCCAGCAGCTTGGTGGGGGATGGCACTGAAGCTTTCTTT. This codes for CASSLVGDGTEAFF.